A selection of T cell receptor beta chains follows, all from one sample in a study of cytomegalovirus exposure and HLA in healthy donors. The repertoire was sequenced with immunoSEQ multiplex PCR; TCRdb's copy has only in-frame clones and lacks some. The sample shows around 130,000 clones, roughly four fifths of them seen only once. Source material: PBMCs. These receptors originate from a boy between 5 and 17 years old in good health and CMV-seronegative. Both conserved end residues are part of each CDR3. D genes are given only for firm matches. Some rows have no size entry. The others give once, few or many, or a class for an expanded clone.

abundance: -; j_gene: TRBJ1-5; d_gene: -; v_gene: TRBV2; CDR3nt: TGTGCCAGCAGTGAACAAGAGCTCAATCAGCCCCAGCATTTT; CDR3aa: CASSEQELNQPQHF
abundance: once; j_gene: TRBJ1-1; d_gene: -; v_gene: TRBV18; CDR3nt: TGTGCCAGCTCACCCGCGACAGAACCAAACACTGAAGCTTTCTTT; CDR3aa: CASSPATEPNTEAFF
abundance: few; j_gene: TRBJ2-7; d_gene: TRBD2; v_gene: TRBV10-3; CDR3nt: TGTGCCACCGTCACGATGGGCGGGAGCTCCTACGAGCAGTACTTC; CDR3aa: CATVTMGGSSYEQYF
abundance: -; j_gene: TRBJ1-1; d_gene: TRBD1; v_gene: TRBV6-5; CDR3nt: TGTGCCAGCACCAGGACAGGGGCGGAAACTGAAGCTTTCTTT; CDR3aa: CASTRTGAETEAFF
abundance: -; j_gene: TRBJ1-1; d_gene: TRBD1; v_gene: TRBV2; CDR3nt: TGTGCCAGCAGGCCCACCGGGACAGGTTTGAACACTGAAGCTTTCTTT; CDR3aa: CASRPTGTGLNTEAFF
abundance: -; j_gene: TRBJ1-5; d_gene: TRBD1; v_gene: TRBV27; CDR3nt: TGTGCCAGCAGTCCGACACAGGGGCCCCAAGGGCCCCAGCATTTT; CDR3aa: CASSPTQGPQGPQHF
abundance: -; j_gene: TRBJ2-7; d_gene: TRBD2; v_gene: TRBV5-6; CDR3nt: TGTGCCAGCAGACTTACGGGACTAGCGGGAGAGCAGTACTTC; CDR3aa: CASRLTGLAGEQYF
abundance: -; j_gene: TRBJ2-7; d_gene: -; v_gene: TRBV9; CDR3nt: TGTGCCAGCTCGATGCCCGGCTTGGAGGAGCAGTACTTC; CDR3aa: CASSMPGLEEQYF
abundance: -; j_gene: TRBJ2-3; d_gene: TRBD2; v_gene: TRBV5-4; CDR3nt: TGTGCCAGCAGCATGACTAGCGGGAGTTTAAGAGTATGGGATACGCAGTATTTT; CDR3aa: CASSMTSGSLRVWDTQYF
abundance: -; j_gene: TRBJ2-1; d_gene: TRBD1; v_gene: TRBV7-8; CDR3nt: TGTGCCAGCAGCAACCGGGACAGATACAATGAGCAGTTCTTC; CDR3aa: CASSNRDRYNEQFF
abundance: once; j_gene: TRBJ2-2; d_gene: TRBD2; v_gene: TRBV4-1; CDR3nt: TGCGCCAGCAGCCCGGGACTAGCGGGAGGGCCTGGCACCGGGGAGCTGTTTTTT; CDR3aa: CASSPGLAGGPGTGELFF
abundance: once; j_gene: TRBJ2-1; d_gene: -; v_gene: TRBV9; CDR3nt: TGTGCCAGCAGCGTAGGTTCTGAGGGCTATGAGCAGTTCTTC; CDR3aa: CASSVGSEGYEQFF
abundance: -; j_gene: TRBJ1-2; d_gene: -; v_gene: TRBV10-2; CDR3nt: TGCGCCAGCAGTGACGGAGCTAACTATGGCTACACCTTC; CDR3aa: CASSDGANYGYTF
abundance: -; j_gene: TRBJ2-3; d_gene: -; v_gene: TRBV6-1; CDR3nt: TGTGCCAGCAGTCAAGGAACCGGTCCAGATACGCAGTATTTT; CDR3aa: CASSQGTGPDTQYF
abundance: -; j_gene: TRBJ1-2; d_gene: -; v_gene: TRBV5-6; CDR3nt: TGTGCCAGCAGCTTGGCCGGGACAAGCAACCGGTATGGCTACACCTTC; CDR3aa: CASSLAGTSNRYGYTF
abundance: -; j_gene: TRBJ2-3; d_gene: TRBD2; v_gene: TRBV7-6; CDR3nt: TGTGCCAGCAGTACTAGCGGTCCTAGCACAGATACGCAGTATTTT; CDR3aa: CASSTSGPSTDTQYF
abundance: -; j_gene: TRBJ2-2; d_gene: TRBD1; v_gene: TRBV15; CDR3nt: TGTGCCACCAGCTGGCGGGACAGGGGCGTTGGGGAGCTGTTTTTT; CDR3aa: CATSWRDRGVGELFF
abundance: -; j_gene: TRBJ2-1; d_gene: -; v_gene: TRBV27; CDR3nt: TGTGCCAGCAGTTCCGGGACTCCGCTAAATGGTGAGCAGTTCTTC; CDR3aa: CASSSGTPLNGEQFF
abundance: -; j_gene: TRBJ2-7; d_gene: TRBD1; v_gene: TRBV5-4; CDR3nt: TGTGCCAGCAGCTCGGGACAGGGCGATATGGGGTACGAGCAGTACTTC; CDR3aa: CASSSGQGDMGYEQYF
abundance: -; j_gene: TRBJ2-2; d_gene: TRBD2; v_gene: TRBV5-1; CDR3nt: TGCGCCAGCAGCTTGGCGGCTAGCGGGGCGAACACCGGGGAGCTGTTTTTT; CDR3aa: CASSLAASGANTGELFF
abundance: few; j_gene: TRBJ2-7; d_gene: TRBD1; v_gene: TRBV5-1; CDR3nt: TGCGCCAGCAGCCTGGGACAGGGGTTCCACGAGCAGTACTTC; CDR3aa: CASSLGQGFHEQYF
abundance: -; j_gene: TRBJ2-2; d_gene: -; v_gene: TRBV28; CDR3nt: TGTGCCAGCAGTGGGGGGACCGGGGAGCTGTTTTTT; CDR3aa: CASSGGTGELFF
abundance: -; j_gene: TRBJ1-1; d_gene: TRBD1; v_gene: TRBV5-1; CDR3nt: TGCGCCAGCAGCCTTGGACAGGGGGGGACTGAAGCTTTCTTT; CDR3aa: CASSLGQGGTEAFF
abundance: -; j_gene: TRBJ2-1; d_gene: -; v_gene: TRBV5-1; CDR3nt: TGCGCCAGCAGCTTCGCGGGGGCCCGCAATGAGCAGTTCTTC; CDR3aa: CASSFAGARNEQFF
abundance: -; j_gene: TRBJ2-1; d_gene: -; v_gene: TRBV5-4; CDR3nt: TGTGCCAGCAGCGGACGGAGGTACAATGAGCAGTTCTTC; CDR3aa: CASSGRRYNEQFF
abundance: once; j_gene: TRBJ2-7; d_gene: TRBD2; v_gene: TRBV19; CDR3nt: TGTGCCAGTAGTATAGATACGGGACTAGCGACCGGCGAGCAGTACTTC; CDR3aa: CASSIDTGLATGEQYF
abundance: -; j_gene: TRBJ2-7; d_gene: -; v_gene: TRBV7-8; CDR3nt: TGTGCCAGCAGCCCCTCTGCGGGTTCCAAAAACTTC; CDR3aa: CASSPSAGSKNF
abundance: -; j_gene: TRBJ1-3; d_gene: -; v_gene: TRBV19; CDR3nt: TGTGCCAGTAGTATTCGGGGGAAGGGCTCTGGAAACACCATATATTTT; CDR3aa: CASSIRGKGSGNTIYF
abundance: -; j_gene: TRBJ1-1; d_gene: -; v_gene: TRBV5-1; CDR3nt: TGCGCCAGCAGCTCTGACAGACCAGATTCGAACACTGAAGCTTTCTTT; CDR3aa: CASSSDRPDSNTEAFF